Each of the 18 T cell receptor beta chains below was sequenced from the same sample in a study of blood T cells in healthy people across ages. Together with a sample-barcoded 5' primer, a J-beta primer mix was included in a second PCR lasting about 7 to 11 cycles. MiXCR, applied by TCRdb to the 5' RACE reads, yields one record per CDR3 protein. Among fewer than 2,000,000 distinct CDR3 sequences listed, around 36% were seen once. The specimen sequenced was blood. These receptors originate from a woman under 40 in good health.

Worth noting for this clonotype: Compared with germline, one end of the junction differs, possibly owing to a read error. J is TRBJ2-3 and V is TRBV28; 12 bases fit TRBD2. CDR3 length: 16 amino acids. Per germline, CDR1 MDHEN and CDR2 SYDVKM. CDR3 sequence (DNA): TGTGCCAGCAGTCCACCGACTAGCGGGAGCAGAGATACGCAGTATTTT. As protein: CASSPPTSGSRDTQYF. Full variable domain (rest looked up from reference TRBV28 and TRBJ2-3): DVKVTQSSRYLVKRTGEKVFLECVQDMDHENMFWYRQDPGLGLRLIYFSYDVKMKEKGDIPEGYSVSREKKERFSLILESASTNQTSMYLCASSPPTSGSRDTQYFGPGTRLTVL.

The CDR3 protein is CASSLIRLAGELSNEQFF. In nucleotides, the CDR3 is TGTGCCAGCAGCTTAATTCGGCTAGCGGGAGAATTAAGCAATGAGCAGTTCTTC. The chain uses TRBV5-6 and TRBJ2-1; the match to TRBD2 covers 10 bases. V lost 2 bases to trimming and J lost 6 bases; unmatched junction nucleotides: 14. Germline CDR1 and CDR2: SGHDT and YYEEEE. The CDR3 covers 18 residues.

In DNA, the CDR3 is TGTGCCAGCAGCGTAGACCAACAGGGTTGGGGCGAGCAGTACTTC. Protein: CASSVDQQGWGEQYF. This chain uses TRBV9 with TRBJ2-7; perhaps TRBD1 as D (6 bases). Germline V gene lookup returns CDR1 SGDLS and CDR2 YYNGEE. V lost 0 bases and J lost 6, with 16 bases in between. The CDR3 consists of 15 residues. The full variable domain, rest sourced from reference TRBV9 and TRBJ2-7, is DSGVTQTPKHLITATGQRVTLRCSPRSGDLSVYWYQQSLDQGLQFLIQYYNGEERAKGNILERFSAQQFPDLHSELNLSSLELGDSALYFCASSVDQQGWGEQYFGPGTRLTVT.

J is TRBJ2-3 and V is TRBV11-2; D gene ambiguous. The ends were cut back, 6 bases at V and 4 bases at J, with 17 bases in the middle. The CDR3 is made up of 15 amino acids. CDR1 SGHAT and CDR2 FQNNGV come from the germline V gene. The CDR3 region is CASSPTLPLADTQYF. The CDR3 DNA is TGTGCCAGCAGTCCTACACTGCCGTTGGCAGATACGCAGTATTTT.

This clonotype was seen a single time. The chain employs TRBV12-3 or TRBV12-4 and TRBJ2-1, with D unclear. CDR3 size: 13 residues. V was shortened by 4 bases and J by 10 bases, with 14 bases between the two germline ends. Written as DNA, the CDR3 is TGTGCCAGCAGTTCCCGTGGTACTGGGGAGCAGTTCTTC. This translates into CASSSRGTGEQFF.

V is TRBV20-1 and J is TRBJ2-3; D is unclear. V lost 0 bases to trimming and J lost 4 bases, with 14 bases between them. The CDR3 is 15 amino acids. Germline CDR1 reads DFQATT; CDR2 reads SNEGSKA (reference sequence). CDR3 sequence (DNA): TGCAGTGCTAGAGATCAGAGCAGAGCCCCAGATACGCAGTATTTT. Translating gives CSARDQSRAPDTQYF.

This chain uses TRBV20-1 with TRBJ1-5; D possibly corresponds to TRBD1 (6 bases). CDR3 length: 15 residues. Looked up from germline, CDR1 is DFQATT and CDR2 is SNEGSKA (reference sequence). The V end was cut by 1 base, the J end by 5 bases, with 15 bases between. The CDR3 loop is CSARVIGGIYQPQHF. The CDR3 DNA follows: TGCAGTGCTAGAGTCATAGGGGGAATTTATCAGCCCCAGCATTTT.

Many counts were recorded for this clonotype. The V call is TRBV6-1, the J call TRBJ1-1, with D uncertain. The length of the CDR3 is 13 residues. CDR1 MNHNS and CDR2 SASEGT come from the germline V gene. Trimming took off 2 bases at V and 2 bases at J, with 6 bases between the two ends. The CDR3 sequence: CASSESVNTEAFF. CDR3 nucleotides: TGTGCCAGCAGTGAATCAGTTAACACTGAAGCTTTCTTT.

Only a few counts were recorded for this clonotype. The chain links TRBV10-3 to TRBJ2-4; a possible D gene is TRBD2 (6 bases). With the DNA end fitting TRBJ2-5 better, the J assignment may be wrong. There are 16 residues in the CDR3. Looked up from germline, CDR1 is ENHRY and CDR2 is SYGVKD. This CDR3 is CAISESLGGERETQYF. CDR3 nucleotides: TGTGCCATCAGCGAGAGCCTTGGCGGGGAGCGTGAGACCCAGTACTTC.

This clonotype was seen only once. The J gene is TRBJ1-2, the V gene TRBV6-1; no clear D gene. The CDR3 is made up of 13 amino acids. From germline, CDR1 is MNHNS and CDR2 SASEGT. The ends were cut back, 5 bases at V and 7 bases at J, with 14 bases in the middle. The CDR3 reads CASSRRVPSGYTF. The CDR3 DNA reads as TGTGCCAGCAGTCGAAGGGTCCCCTCTGGCTACACCTTC.

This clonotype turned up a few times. CDR3 in DNA: TGTGCCTGGAGTTCTAGCACAGATACGCAGTATTTT. Amino acid sequence: CAWSSSTDTQYF. V usage is TRBV30 and J usage is TRBJ2-3; D gene uncertain. V lost 2 bases and J lost 0, with 3 bases in between. The germline V gene has CDR1 GTSNPN and CDR2 SVGIG (reference sequence). This CDR3 has 12 residues. Full variable domain (outside the CDR3, taken from reference TRBV30 and TRBJ2-3): SQTIHQWPATLVQPVGSPLSLECTVEGTSNPNLYWYRQAAGRGLQLLFYSVGIGQISSEVPQNLSASRPQDRQFILSSKKLLLSDSGFYLCAWSSSTDTQYFGPGTRLTVL.

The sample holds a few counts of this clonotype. The CDR3 nucleotides read TGTGCCAGCAAACTGGGGGGGCCCTATTTCCCCCTCCACTTT. Encoded protein: CASKLGGPYFPLHF. The genes are TRBV27 and TRBJ1-6, with a weak D call TRBD1 (6 bases). The germline gives CDR1 MNHEY, CDR2 SMNVEV (reference sequence). This CDR3 has 14 amino acids. V lost 7 bases, J lost 13 bases, and 20 bases lay in between.

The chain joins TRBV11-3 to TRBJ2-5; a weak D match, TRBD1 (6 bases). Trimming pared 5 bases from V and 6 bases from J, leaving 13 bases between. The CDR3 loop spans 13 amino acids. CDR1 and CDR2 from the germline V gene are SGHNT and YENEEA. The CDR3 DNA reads TGTGCCAGCAGCGATGGACAGAGGCAGACCCAGTACTTC. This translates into CASSDGQRQTQYF. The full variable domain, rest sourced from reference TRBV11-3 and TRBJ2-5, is EAGVVQSPRYKIIEKKQPVAFWCNPISGHNTLYWYLQNLGQGPELLIRYENEEAVDDSQLPKDRFSAERLKGVDSTLKIQPAELGDSAVYLCASSDGQRQTQYFGPGTRLLVL.

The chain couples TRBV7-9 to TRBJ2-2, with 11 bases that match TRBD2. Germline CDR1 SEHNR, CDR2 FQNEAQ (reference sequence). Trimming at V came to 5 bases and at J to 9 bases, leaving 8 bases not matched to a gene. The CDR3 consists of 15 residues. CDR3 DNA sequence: TGTGCCAGCAGCCTAATTCAGACTAGCGGGAGGGAGCTGTTTTTT. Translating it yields CASSLIQTSGRELFF.

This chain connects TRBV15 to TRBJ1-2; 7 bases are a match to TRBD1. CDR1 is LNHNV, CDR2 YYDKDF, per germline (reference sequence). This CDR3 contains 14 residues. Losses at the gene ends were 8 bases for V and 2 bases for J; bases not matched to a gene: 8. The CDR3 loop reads CATAEQGSNYGYTF. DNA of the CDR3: TGTGCCACCGCAGAACAGGGGTCCAACTATGGCTACACCTTC.

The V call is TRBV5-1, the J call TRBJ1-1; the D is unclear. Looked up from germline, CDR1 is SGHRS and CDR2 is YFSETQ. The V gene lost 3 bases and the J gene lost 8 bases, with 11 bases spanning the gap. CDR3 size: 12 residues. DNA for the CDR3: TGCGCCAGCAGCTCACGGAAGGGAGAAGCTTTCTTT. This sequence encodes CASSSRKGEAFF. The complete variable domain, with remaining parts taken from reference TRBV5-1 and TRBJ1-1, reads KAGVTQTPRYLIKTRGQQVTLSCSPISGHRSVSWYQQTPGQGLQFLFEYFSETQRNKGNFPGRFSGRQFSNSRSEMNVSTLELGDSALYLCASSSRKGEAFFGQGTRLTVV.

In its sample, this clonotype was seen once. The DNA for the CDR3 is TGCGCCAGCAGTCAATCTCTAGCGGGAGGGCCCGATACGCAGTATTTT. Translation: CASSQSLAGGPDTQYF. The gene calls are TRBV4-1 and TRBJ2-3, with 12 bases fitting TRBD2. The CDR3 contains 16 residues. CDR1 and CDR2 from the germline V gene are MGHRA and YSYEKL. V dropped 6 bases and J dropped 6; count of bases not matched to a gene: 10.

The CDR3 sequence is CASSLGGNDGYTF. CDR3 sequence (DNA): TGCGCCAGCAGCTTAGGAGGGAATGATGGCTACACCTTC. This rearrangement joins TRBV5-1 to TRBJ1-2, with D hard to call. CDR3 length: 13 amino acids. Looked up from germline, CDR1 is SGHRS and CDR2 is YFSETQ. V was pared by 2 bases and J by 6 bases, with 11 bases between.